This T cell receptor beta chain comes out of a study of blood T cell repertoires in COVID-19. Seattle researchers signed up patients amid active infection and tracked them longitudinally. This table comes from immunoSEQ multiplex PCR, and its TCRdb copy is limited to in-frame clones, with some not included. The sample includes fewer than 600,000 clones, roughly nine tenths of them seen just once. The CDR3 is 17 amino acids. In germline, CDR1 is SGHVS, CDR2 FQNEAQ. The V segment lost 1 base and the J segment 8 bases; nucleotides outside the gene matches: 13. The sequenced material came from peripheral blood. The receptor was isolated from a man aged 18 to 29 with COVID-19, enrolled during active disease. The chain joins TRBV7-8 to TRBJ2-5, with 10 bases matching TRBD2. The CDR3 region has the DNA TGTGCCAGCAGCTTAGGTCTAGCGGGGGTTTCCCCCCTAACCCAGTACTTC. Translating it yields CASSLGLAGVSPLTQYF.